A single sample is the source of the 27 T cell receptor beta chains below, sequenced in a study of T cell responses to AZD1222 COVID-19 vaccine. Generated by immunoSEQ multiplex PCR, the TCRdb table keeps only in-frame clones and is missing some. The repertoire includes some 120,000 clones, 80% to 90% of them detected once, and about 26% sits in the top ten. The sample consisted of peripheral blood, taken 28 days after the second AZD1222 dose. These receptors all come from an adult who received the AZD1222 COVID-19 vaccine.

V gene TRBV9 combines with J gene TRBJ1-3, with 10 bases matching TRBD1. The CDR3 is 16 residues long. With V trimmed by 4 bases and J by 2 bases, 6 bases remained unmatched. Looked up from germline, CDR1 is SGDLS and CDR2 is YYNGEE. Here the CDR3 DNA reads TGTGCCAGCAGCTTGGGACAGGGGATCGCTGGAAACACCATATATTTT. The encoded protein is CASSLGQGIAGNTIYF.

V usage is TRBV10-3 and J usage is TRBJ1-2; maybe TRBD1 (5 bases). The V end was cut by 11 bases, the J end by 6 bases, with 22 bases between. Germline lookup yields CDR1 ENHRY and CDR2 SYGVKD. The CDR3 has 14 residues. In DNA, the CDR3 is TGTGCCGCATCGTGGAGGGGTGAAGAAGATGGCTACACCTTC. It encodes CAASWRGEEDGYTF.

This chain joins TRBV11-2 and TRBJ1-3; D ambiguous. CDR1 and CDR2 from the germline V gene are SGHAT and FQNNGV. The CDR3 covers 12 residues. Trimming removed 1 base at V and 11 bases at J, with 9 bases between. DNA for the CDR3: TGTGCCAGCAGCTTAGTTTCCGCGGCCATATATTTT. Residues: CASSLVSAAIYF.

This clone was detected once. V is TRBV11-2 and J is TRBJ1-2; 7 nucleotides align to TRBD1. CDR3 length: 14 amino acids. Trimming removed 5 bases from V and 2 bases from J; junction bases left unmatched: 5. Per germline, CDR1 SGHAT and CDR2 FQNNGV. The CDR3 spells CASSQQGWNYGYTF. The CDR3 coding sequence is TGTGCCAGCAGCCAACAGGGGTGGAACTATGGCTACACCTTC.

The CDR3 region is CASSYTRGTEAFF. The CDR3 DNA is TGTGCCAGCAGTTACACGAGGGGCACTGAAGCTTTCTTT. This chain joins TRBV6-5 and TRBJ1-1; D possibly corresponds to TRBD1 (5 bases). From germline, CDR1 is MNHEY and CDR2 SVGAGI. V shed 2 bases and J shed 4 bases, with 8 bases lying between them. The CDR3 contains 13 residues.

The chain carries TRBV27 and TRBJ2-2; unclear D gene. Germline loops: CDR1 MNHEY, CDR2 SMNVEV (reference sequence). This CDR3 is 13 amino acids long. Trimming stripped 3 bases from V and 4 bases from J, with 6 bases between. CDR3 region: CASSLSRTGELFF. CDR3 nucleotide sequence: TGTGCCAGCAGTTTGAGTCGCACCGGGGAGCTGTTTTTT.

The chain carries TRBV10-1 and TRBJ1-1, with 9 bases fitting TRBD1. V lost 6 bases to trimming and J lost 7 bases; unmatched junction nucleotides: 9. The CDR3 totals 14 residues. Germline assignment: CDR1 WNHNN and CDR2 SYGVQD (reference sequence). For the CDR3, the DNA is TGCGCCAGCAGGGCCGGGACAGGGTTCGGTGAAGCTTTCTTT. Amino acid sequence: CASRAGTGFGEAFF.

The chain couples TRBV11-2 to TRBJ2-1, with D possibly being TRBD1 or TRBD2 (6 bases each). CDR1 and CDR2 (germline): SGHAT, FQNNGV. The CDR3 totals 15 residues. V lost 1 base and J lost 0, with 7 bases in between. The CDR3 nucleotides read TGTGCCAGCAGCTTAGCGGGGGCCTCCTACAATGAGCAGTTCTTC. Its protein is CASSLAGASYNEQFF.

The V gene is TRBV19, the J gene TRBJ2-7, with D maybe TRBD1 (6 bases). There are 14 residues in the CDR3. V shed 3 bases and J shed 6 bases, with 15 bases lying between them. The germline V gene has CDR1 LNHDA and CDR2 SQIVND (reference sequence). The CDR3 sequence: CASSIFRGGGEQYF. The CDR3 region has the DNA TGTGCCAGTAGTATTTTCAGGGGCGGCGGCGAGCAGTACTTC.

The chain employs TRBV30 and TRBJ2-7, with 14 bases lining up with TRBD2. The CDR3 covers 12 residues. J was trimmed by 10 bases and V by 5 bases; bases with no gene match: 4. Germline-derived CDR1 and CDR2 are GTSNPN and SVGIG (reference sequence). CDR3 bases: TGTGCCTGGGGACTAGCGGGGGGCAGACAGTACTTC. Amino acid sequence: CAWGLAGGRQYF.

J is TRBJ1-4 and V is TRBV27; no reliable D call. This CDR3 is built from 15 residues. V lost 0 bases and J 8 bases, leaving 13 bases between the germline ends. CDR1 and CDR2 (germline): MNHEY, SMNVEV (reference sequence). The CDR3 DNA reads TGTGCCAGCAGTTTATCAATGAGTGAGTGGGAAAAACTGTTTTTT. This codes for CASSLSMSEWEKLFF.

The V and J genes are TRBV5-1 and TRBJ1-1; no clear D. Germline V gives CDR1 SGHRS, CDR2 YFSETQ. The CDR3 is 14 residues long. The V end lost 2 bases, the J end lost 1 base, and 9 bases lay between the germline ends. CDR3 in DNA: TGCGCCAGCAGCTTTACCGCCCCGAACACTGAAGCTTTCTTT. Its protein product is CASSFTAPNTEAFF.

The V call is TRBV27, the J call TRBJ1-1, with TRBD1 matching 10 bases. Germline CDR1 MNHEY, CDR2 SMNVEV (reference sequence). Losses at the gene ends were 4 bases for V and 7 bases for J; bases not matched to a gene: 3. This CDR3 is built from 13 residues. Written as DNA, the CDR3 is TGTGCCAGCAGTTCCGGGACAGGGGTTGAAGCTTTCTTT. Its protein is CASSSGTGVEAFF.

This chain joins TRBV11-2 and TRBJ1-2; the match to TRBD1 covers 11 bases. The CDR3 has 16 residues. Germline V gives CDR1 SGHAT, CDR2 FQNNGV. Trimming took 3 bases from V and 0 from J; bases not matched to a gene: 3. The CDR3 bases are TGTGCCAGCAGCTTCCCGGGACAGGGGGCTAACTATGGCTACACCTTC. This translates into CASSFPGQGANYGYTF.

This chain joins TRBV12-2 and TRBJ1-2. TRBV12-2 is tagged as a pseudogene. This CDR3 has 21 amino acids. CDR3 coding DNA: TGTGCAAGTCGCTTACCCAAGTTGGAGGTAGAGGACTCATTAGCTAACTATGGCTACACCTTC. Amino acids: CASRLPKLEVEDSLANYGYTF.

This clone has a handful of counts. CDR3 coding DNA: TGTGCCAGCAGTTCTTATGAAAAACTGTTTTTT. Translation gives CASSSYEKLFF. The V and J genes are TRBV12-3 or TRBV12-4 and TRBJ1-4; no firm D call. With 4 bases removed from V and 6 bases from J, the gap between germline ends came to 3 bases. This CDR3 region has 11 residues.

This clone was counted between two and nine times. In DNA form, the CDR3 reads TGTGCCAGCAGCCCAGTGGGGGCTCGGAGCACAGATACGCAGTATTTT. This translates into CASSPVGARSTDTQYF. V is TRBV11-2 and J is TRBJ2-3, with a tentative D call TRBD1 (6 bases). The V end lost 5 bases, the J end lost 0 bases, and 15 bases lay between the germline ends. The CDR3 consists of 16 residues. The germline V gene encodes CDR1 SGHAT and CDR2 FQNNGV.

The chain recombines TRBV29-1 with TRBJ2-3, with a tentative D call TRBD1 (5 bases). This CDR3 has 12 amino acids. Deletions cut 7 bases from V and 3 bases from J, with 11 bases between. The germline gives CDR1 SQVTM, CDR2 ANQGSEA. The CDR3 sequence is CSAGRGTDTQYF. DNA for the CDR3: TGCAGCGCCGGAAGGGGAACAGATACGCAGTATTTT.

The chain employs TRBV4-3 and TRBJ2-1; D is undetermined. The CDR3 has 15 residues. V lost 4 bases and J 2 bases, leaving 12 bases between the germline ends. Per germline, CDR1 LGHNA and CDR2 YSLEER. In nucleotides, the CDR3 is TGCGCCAGCAGCCCTACCCTGAGCCCCTACAATGAGCAGTTCTTC. The encoded protein is CASSPTLSPYNEQFF.

The rearrangement uses TRBV5-1 and TRBJ1-6; 8 bases line up with TRBD1. The CDR3 length is 15 residues. J was trimmed by 6 bases and V by 2 bases; bases with no gene match: 4. Looked up from germline, CDR1 is SGHRS and CDR2 is YFSETQ. The CDR3 DNA sequence: TGCGCCAGCAGCTTAAACACAGGGGGTAATTCACCCCTCCACTTT. Translated: CASSLNTGGNSPLHF.

This clone was found once. This sequence joins TRBV7-9 and TRBJ1-2; TRBD1 agrees at 8 bases. The trim removed 5 bases at V and 4 bases at J, leaving 6 bases unmatched. Germline V gene lookup returns CDR1 SEHNR and CDR2 FQNEAQ (reference sequence). The CDR3 spans 14 residues. CDR3 region: CASSPSGGGYGYTF. The CDR3 DNA reads as TGTGCCAGCAGCCCATCAGGGGGCGGCTATGGCTACACCTTC. Complete variable domain (other parts from reference TRBV7-9 and TRBJ1-2): DTGVSQNPRHKITKRGQNVTFRCDPISEHNRLYWYRQTLGQGPEFLTYFQNEAQLEKSRLLSDRFSAERPKGSFSTLEIQRTEQGDSAMYLCASSPSGGGYGYTFGSGTRLTVV.

The rearrangement links TRBV24-1 to TRBJ1-1; D is unclear. Germline V gene sequence: CDR1 KGHDR, CDR2 SFDVKD. The CDR3 runs to 12 residues. Deletions cut 4 bases from V and 2 bases from J, with 4 bases between. CDR3 DNA sequence: TGTGCCACCAGTGACGGTAACACTGAAGCTTTCTTT. It is translated as CATSDGNTEAFF.

This chain links TRBV24-1 with TRBJ2-1, with a possible D match to TRBD2 (6 bases). V was clipped by 2 bases and J by 5 bases, with 9 bases between them. Germline V gene lookup returns CDR1 KGHDR and CDR2 SFDVKD. The CDR3 extends over 14 amino acids. The CDR3 region has the DNA TGTGCCACCAGTGATTCGTGGGAGGACAATGAGCAGTTCTTC. Amino acids: CATSDSWEDNEQFF.

The chain is built from TRBV12-1 and TRBJ2-7. TRBV12-1 is deemed a pseudogene. The CDR3 has 14 residues. The CDR3 DNA is TGTGCCAGCAGCCGTACCGGGCCCTACTACGAGCAGTACTTC. Protein: CASSRTGPYYEQYF.

This clone was detected only once. The chain has TRBV2 and TRBJ1-2, with D uncertain. The CDR3 length is 12 residues. Looked up from germline, CDR1 is SNHLY and CDR2 is FYNNEI. Trimming took off 11 bases at V and 4 bases at J, with 14 bases between the two ends. The CDR3 DNA reads TGTGCCTGTGCGACGGGAACCTATGGCTACACCTTC. Translating gives CACATGTYGYTF. Together with reference TRBV2 and TRBJ1-2, the CDR3 gives the full variable domain: EPEVTQTPSHQVTQMGQEVILRCVPISNHLYFYWYRQILGQKVEFLVSFYNNEISEKSEIFDDQFSVERPDGSNFTLKIRSTKLEDSAMYFCACATGTYGYTFGSGTRLTVV.

The chain is built from TRBV23-1 and TRBJ2-7, with 10 bases lining up with TRBD1. TRBV23-1 is an open reading frame whose function is uncertain. Trimming cost V 4 bases and J 0 bases; bases outside gene matches: 3. This CDR3 has 15 amino acids. The CDR3 here is CASSRRDRGSYEQYF. The CDR3 DNA reads TGCGCCAGCAGTCGCAGGGACAGGGGCTCCTACGAGCAGTACTTC.

V gene TRBV27 combines with J gene TRBJ1-6; no reliable D call. Trimming left V 1 base short and J 8 bases short, with 12 bases between. The CDR3 sequence is 15 residues long. Germline V gene sequence: CDR1 MNHEY, CDR2 SMNVEV (reference sequence). CDR3 region: CASSLFRTFHSPLHF. The CDR3 coding sequence is TGTGCCAGCAGTTTATTTAGGACGTTTCATTCACCCCTCCACTTT.